This T cell receptor beta chain was identified during a study of cytomegalovirus exposure and HLA in healthy donors. Across the whole study: From about 180 million T cells, an earlier analysis saw approximately 120 million unique TCR beta sequences. General observations from the study: Most TCR sequences were rare, but some public TCRs occurred in many donors.

Trimming removed 0 bases from V and 3 bases from J, with 17 bases in between. Looked up from germline, CDR1 is MRHNA and CDR2 is SNTAGT. This CDR3 has 17 residues. Concerning this clone: Its cognate antigen is unknown.

Primers: 60 Vbeta forward and 13 Jbeta reverse. As processed by the authors: The authors later counted roughly 79 million unique TCR beta chains, around 9.9 million of them shared. Some clones are missing from TCRdb's copy, which holds only in-frame ones; the method was immunoSEQ multiplex PCR. The D gene and trimming were derived from the DNA, and the V and J assignments and clone size from that table. The sample records about 120,000 clones, less than 85% being singletons. The clonotype comes from a man aged 25 to 40 in good health and CMV-seropositive. The sequenced sample consisted of PBMCs. The V gene is TRBV6-4, the J gene TRBJ1-2; D remains ambiguous. DNA of the CDR3: TGTGCCAGCAGTGACTCGATGAGCGCGCGGATCGACTATGGCTACACCTTC. The encoded protein is CASSDSMSARIDYGYTF.